This TCR beta chain is from a study of blood T cell repertoires in COVID-19. For the study at large: The origin of the acute and convalescent COVID-19 samples was the United States, Italy and Spain. From T cells, B-cell-depleted T cells, or PBMCs came the material, which was cDNA or gDNA.

In the original analysis: Nucleated cell counts were estimated from reference gene primer amplification. Repertoires were generated with immunoSEQ multiplex PCR, while TCRdb's copy carries only in-frame clones and drops some. V and J calls and clone size are those listed in that table; D and trimming were worked out from the DNA. Among about 98,000 clones listed, around 76% were seen once. Per the germline V gene, CDR1 is SGHRS and CDR2 is YFSETQ. The CDR3 totals 16 residues. V was pared by 0 bases and J by 7 bases, with 8 bases of the junction left unmatched. Sequenced sample: peripheral blood. This clonotype was sampled from a man older than 75 with acute or convalescent COVID-19. The V gene is TRBV5-1, the J gene TRBJ2-1, with 9 bases lining up with TRBD1. The CDR3, as DNA: TGCGCCAGCAGCTTGGGGGGGACAGGGAAGAATAATGAGCAGTTCTTC. This codes for CASSLGGTGKNNEQFF.